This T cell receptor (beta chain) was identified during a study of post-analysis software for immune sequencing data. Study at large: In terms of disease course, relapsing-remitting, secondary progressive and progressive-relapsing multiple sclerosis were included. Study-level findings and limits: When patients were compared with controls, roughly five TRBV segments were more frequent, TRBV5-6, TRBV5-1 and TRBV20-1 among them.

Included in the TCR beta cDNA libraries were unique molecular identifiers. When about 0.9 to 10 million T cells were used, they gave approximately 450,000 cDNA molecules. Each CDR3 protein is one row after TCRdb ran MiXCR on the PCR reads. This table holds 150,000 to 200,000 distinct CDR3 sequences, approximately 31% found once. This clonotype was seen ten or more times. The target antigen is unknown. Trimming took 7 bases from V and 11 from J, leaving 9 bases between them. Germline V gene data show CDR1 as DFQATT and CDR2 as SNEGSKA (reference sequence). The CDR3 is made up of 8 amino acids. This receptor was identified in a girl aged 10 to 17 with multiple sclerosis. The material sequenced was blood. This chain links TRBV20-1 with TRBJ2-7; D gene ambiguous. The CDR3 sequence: CSVGSEYF. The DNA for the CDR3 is TGCAGTGTTGGAAGCGAGTACTTC.